The 10 T cell receptor beta chains given below trace back to one sample, sequenced in a study of cytomegalovirus exposure and HLA in healthy donors. Libraries were prepared by immunoSEQ multiplex PCR; TCRdb keeps only in-frame clonotypes and omits some of them. This sample yields some 40,000 clones, of which roughly 93% are seen a single time; more than 2.5% belongs to the top ten. Sequencing was done on a sample of PBMCs. The receptors derive from a man between 18 and 35 years old in good health and CMV-seronegative.

This clone was observed a single time. The chain carries TRBV5-4 and TRBJ1-4, with D perhaps TRBD1 (5 bases). This CDR3 comprises 15 residues. Trimming pared 1 base from V and 4 bases from J, leaving 11 bases between. Germline V gene data show CDR1 as SGHNT and CDR2 as YYREEE (reference sequence). CDR3 coding DNA: TGTGCCAGCAGCTTGCGGTCGGGGGGTAATGAAAAACTGTTTTTT. Translated, it gives CASSLRSGGNEKLFF.

The chain employs TRBV12-2 and TRBJ2-7; the table's D call of TRBD1 was not tested on the DNA. TRBV12-2 is annotated as a pseudogene. The CDR3 totals 16 residues. CDR3 sequence: CASRLAGGTGPYEQYF. The CDR3 DNA is TGTGCAAGTCGCTTAGCGGGCGGGACAGGCCCGTACGAGCAGTACTTC.

CDR3 sequence: CASSLTGTSYEQYF. The CDR3 nucleotides are TGTGCCAGCAGTTTAACCGGGACTTCCTACGAGCAGTACTTC. This rearrangement joins TRBV27 to TRBJ2-7; possible D gene TRBD2, 6 bases. The germline gives CDR1 MNHEY, CDR2 SMNVEV (reference sequence). The CDR3 loop spans 14 amino acids. The ends were cut back, 2 bases at V and 1 base at J, with 9 bases in the middle.

The CDR3: CASSSPRGWSGYTF. DNA for the CDR3: TGTGCCAGCAGTTCCCCTAGGGGGTGGAGTGGCTACACCTTC. This chain joins TRBV6-5 and TRBJ1-2; a possible D gene is TRBD1 (6 bases). Germline-derived CDR1 and CDR2 are MNHEY and SVGAGI. The CDR3 covers 14 residues. V was shortened by 4 bases and J by 7 bases, with 16 bases between the two germline ends.

This clone was recorded once. The rearrangement joins TRBV6-4 to TRBJ2-3; 10 bases agree with TRBD2. CDR1 and CDR2 (germline): MRHNA, SNTAGT. The CDR3 length is 16 residues. Trimming took 5 bases from V and 3 from J; bases not matched to a gene: 8. CDR3 sequence: CASSPTSGGATDTQYF. For the CDR3, the DNA is TGTGCCAGCAGTCCCACAAGCGGGGGGGCGACAGATACGCAGTATTTT.

This sequence joins TRBV14 and TRBJ2-3; 8 bases map to TRBD1. The V segment lost 4 bases and the J segment 5 bases; nucleotides outside the gene matches: 2. There are 13 residues in the CDR3. Per the germline V gene, CDR1 is SGHDN and CDR2 is FVKESK. CDR3 region: CASSRTGQDTQYF. CDR3 sequence (DNA): TGTGCCAGCAGCCGGACAGGGCAAGATACGCAGTATTTT.

V and J are TRBV10-3 and TRBJ2-1; the D gene is possibly TRBD2 (5 bases). The V gene lost 6 bases and the J gene lost 5 bases, with 5 bases spanning the gap. This CDR3 is 11 amino acids long. The germline V gene has CDR1 ENHRY and CDR2 SYGVKD. The chain's CDR3 is CAIRTNNEQFF. DNA for the CDR3: TGTGCCATCAGGACTAACAATGAGCAGTTCTTC.

V usage is TRBV15 and J usage is TRBJ2-7, with D possibly matching TRBD2 (6 bases). This CDR3 has 14 amino acids. Germline loops: CDR1 LNHNV, CDR2 YYDKDF (reference sequence). V lost 3 bases and J lost 5, with 14 bases in between. CDR3 bases: TGTGCCACCAGCAGGCGGGGCAGGGAGCACGAGCAGTACTTC. This encodes CATSRRGREHEQYF.

The gene calls are TRBV6-5 and TRBJ1-3; 8 nucleotides line up with TRBD1. After removal of 6 bases from V and 0 bases from J, the junction contained 4 bases not matched to a gene. The germline CDR1 and CDR2 sequences are MNHEY and SVGAGI. The CDR3 length is 15 residues. This CDR3 reads CASRRGQGSGNTIYF. CDR3 nucleotide sequence: TGTGCCAGCAGACGAGGACAGGGCTCTGGAAACACCATATATTTT.

Comment on this clone: Sequence at one end of the junction differs from germline and may be a read error. The chain's CDR3 is CKTERYNEQFF. CDR3 nucleotide sequence: TGCAAGACTGAAAGATATAATGAGCAGTTCTTC. The V and J genes are TRBV7-8 and TRBJ2-1, with D uncertain. Germline V lookup: CDR1 SGHVS, CDR2 FQNEAQ. The CDR3 has 11 residues.